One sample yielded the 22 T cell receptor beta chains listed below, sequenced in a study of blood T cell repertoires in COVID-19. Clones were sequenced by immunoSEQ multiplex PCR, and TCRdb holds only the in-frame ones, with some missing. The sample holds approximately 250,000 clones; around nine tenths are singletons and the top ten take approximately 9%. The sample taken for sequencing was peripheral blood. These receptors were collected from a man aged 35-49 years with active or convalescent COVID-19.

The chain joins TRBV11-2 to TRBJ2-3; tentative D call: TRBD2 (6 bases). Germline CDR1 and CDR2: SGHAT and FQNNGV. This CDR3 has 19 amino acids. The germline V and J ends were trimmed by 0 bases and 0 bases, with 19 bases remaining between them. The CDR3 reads CASSLDPIGLARSTDTQYF. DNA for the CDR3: TGTGCCAGCAGCTTAGATCCAATTGGCCTAGCGAGAAGCACAGATACGCAGTATTTT.

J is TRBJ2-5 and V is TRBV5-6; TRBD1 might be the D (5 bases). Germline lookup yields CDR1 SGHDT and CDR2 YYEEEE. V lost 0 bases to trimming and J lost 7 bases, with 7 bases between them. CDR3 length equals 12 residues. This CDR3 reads CASSLGGGTQYF. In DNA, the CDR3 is TGTGCCAGCAGCTTGGGGGGCGGGACCCAGTACTTC.

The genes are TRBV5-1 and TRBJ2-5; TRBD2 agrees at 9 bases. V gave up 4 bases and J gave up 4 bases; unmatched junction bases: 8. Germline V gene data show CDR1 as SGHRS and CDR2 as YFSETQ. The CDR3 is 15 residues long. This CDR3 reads CASSPGLSGRETQYF. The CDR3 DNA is TGCGCCAGCAGCCCGGGTCTTAGCGGGAGAGAGACCCAGTACTTC.

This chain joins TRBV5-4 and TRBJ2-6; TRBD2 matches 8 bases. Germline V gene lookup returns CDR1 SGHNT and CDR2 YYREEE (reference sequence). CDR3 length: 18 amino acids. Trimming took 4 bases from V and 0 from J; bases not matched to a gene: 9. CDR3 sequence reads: CASSPRLALPSGANVLTF. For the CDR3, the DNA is TGTGCCAGCAGCCCCCGACTAGCGCTTCCCTCTGGGGCCAACGTCCTGACTTTC.

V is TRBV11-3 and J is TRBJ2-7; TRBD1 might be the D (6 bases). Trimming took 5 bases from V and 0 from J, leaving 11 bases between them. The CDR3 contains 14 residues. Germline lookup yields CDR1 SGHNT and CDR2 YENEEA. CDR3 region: CASSPTGRSYEQYF. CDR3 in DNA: TGTGCCAGCAGCCCTACAGGGCGCTCCTACGAGCAGTACTTC. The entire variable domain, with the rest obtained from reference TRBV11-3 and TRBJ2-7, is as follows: EAGVVQSPRYKIIEKKQPVAFWCNPISGHNTLYWYLQNLGQGPELLIRYENEEAVDDSQLPKDRFSAERLKGVDSTLKIQPAELGDSAVYLCASSPTGRSYEQYFGPGTRLTVT.

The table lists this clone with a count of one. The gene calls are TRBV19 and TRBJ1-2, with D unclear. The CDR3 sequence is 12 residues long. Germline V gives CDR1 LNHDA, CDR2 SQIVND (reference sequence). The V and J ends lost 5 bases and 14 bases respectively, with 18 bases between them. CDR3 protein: CASSSDFSYRTF. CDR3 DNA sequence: TGTGCCAGTAGTTCAGACTTTTCCTATAGGACCTTC.

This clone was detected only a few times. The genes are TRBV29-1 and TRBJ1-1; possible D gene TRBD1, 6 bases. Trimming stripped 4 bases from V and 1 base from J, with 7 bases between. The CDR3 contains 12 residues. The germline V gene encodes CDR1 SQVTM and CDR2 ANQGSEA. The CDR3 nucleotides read TGCAGCGTTGCGACAGGGAACACTGAAGCTTTCTTT. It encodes CSVATGNTEAFF.

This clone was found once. DNA for the CDR3: TGTGCCAGCAGTGAAGGCGGCCTCCCCCAAGAGACCCAGTACTTC. Encoded protein: CASSEGGLPQETQYF. V usage is TRBV2 and J usage is TRBJ2-5; D unresolved. V lost 1 base and J 1 base, leaving 10 bases between the germline ends. CDR3 length equals 15 residues. CDR1 and CDR2 (germline): SNHLY, FYNNEI.

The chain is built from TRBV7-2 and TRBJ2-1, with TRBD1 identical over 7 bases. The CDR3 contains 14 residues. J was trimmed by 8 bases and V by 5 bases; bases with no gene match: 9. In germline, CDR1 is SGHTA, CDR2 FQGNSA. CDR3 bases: TGTGCCAGCAGCCCAGCCCGACAGGGCTATGAGCAGTTCTTC. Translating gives CASSPARQGYEQFF.

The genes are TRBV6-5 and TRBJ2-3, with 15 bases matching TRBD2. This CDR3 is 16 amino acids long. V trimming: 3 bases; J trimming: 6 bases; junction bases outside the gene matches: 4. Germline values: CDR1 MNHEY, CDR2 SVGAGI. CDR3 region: CASSYSGTSGRDTQYF. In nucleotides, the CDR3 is TGTGCCAGCAGTTATTCAGGGACTAGCGGGAGGGATACGCAGTATTTT.

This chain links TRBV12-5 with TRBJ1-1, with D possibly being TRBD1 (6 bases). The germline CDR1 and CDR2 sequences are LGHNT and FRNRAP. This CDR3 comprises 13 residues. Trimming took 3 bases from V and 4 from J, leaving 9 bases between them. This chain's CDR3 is CASGFEGGTEAFF. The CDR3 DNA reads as TGTGCTAGTGGTTTCGAAGGGGGCACTGAAGCTTTCTTT.

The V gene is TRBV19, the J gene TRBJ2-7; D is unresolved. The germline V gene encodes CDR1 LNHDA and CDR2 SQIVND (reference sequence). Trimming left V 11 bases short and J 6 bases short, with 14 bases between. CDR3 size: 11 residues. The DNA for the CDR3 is TGTGCCTCCCTCCACTCTGGCGAGCAGTACTTC. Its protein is CASLHSGEQYF.

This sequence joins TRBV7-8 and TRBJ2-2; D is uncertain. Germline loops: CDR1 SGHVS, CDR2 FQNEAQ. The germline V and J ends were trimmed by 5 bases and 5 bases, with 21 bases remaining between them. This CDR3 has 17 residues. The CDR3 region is CASSPPWSSKRTGELFF. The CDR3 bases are TGTGCCAGCAGCCCACCCTGGTCTAGTAAAAGGACCGGGGAGCTGTTTTTT.

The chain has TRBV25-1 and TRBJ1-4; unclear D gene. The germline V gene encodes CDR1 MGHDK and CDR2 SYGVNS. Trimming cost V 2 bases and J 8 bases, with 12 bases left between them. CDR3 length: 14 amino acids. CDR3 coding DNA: TGTGCCAGCAGTGAAATCCGTCGCGGGGAAAAACTGTTTTTT. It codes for CASSEIRRGEKLFF. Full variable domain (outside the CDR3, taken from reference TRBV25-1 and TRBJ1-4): EADIYQTPRYLVIGTGKKITLECSQTMGHDKMYWYQQDPGMELHLIHYSYGVNSTEKGDLSSESTVSRIRTEHFPLTLESARPSHTSQYLCASSEIRRGEKLFFGSGTQLSVL.

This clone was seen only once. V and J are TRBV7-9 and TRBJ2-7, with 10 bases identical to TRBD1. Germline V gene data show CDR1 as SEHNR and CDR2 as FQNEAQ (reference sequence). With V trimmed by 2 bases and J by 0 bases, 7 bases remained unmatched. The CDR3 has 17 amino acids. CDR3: CASSLTRQGARSYEQYF. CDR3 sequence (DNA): TGTGCCAGCAGCTTAACCAGACAGGGGGCGCGCTCCTACGAGCAGTACTTC.

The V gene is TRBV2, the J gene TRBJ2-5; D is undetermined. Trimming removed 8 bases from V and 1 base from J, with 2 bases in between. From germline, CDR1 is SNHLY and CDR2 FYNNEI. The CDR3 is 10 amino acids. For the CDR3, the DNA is TGTGCCAGCCTCCAAGAGACCCAGTACTTC. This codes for CASLQETQYF.

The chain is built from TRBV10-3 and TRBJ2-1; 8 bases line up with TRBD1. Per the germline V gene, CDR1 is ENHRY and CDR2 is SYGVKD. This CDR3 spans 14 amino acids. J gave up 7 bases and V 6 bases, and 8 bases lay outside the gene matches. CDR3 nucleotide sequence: TGTGCCATCAGAACCGGACAGGGCGGGAATGAGCAGTTCTTC. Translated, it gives CAIRTGQGGNEQFF.

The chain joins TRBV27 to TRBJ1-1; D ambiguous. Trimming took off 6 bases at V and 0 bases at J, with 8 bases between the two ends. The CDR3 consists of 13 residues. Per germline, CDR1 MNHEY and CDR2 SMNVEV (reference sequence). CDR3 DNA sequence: TGTGCCAGCAGAACAGCTCTGAACACTGAAGCTTTCTTT. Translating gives CASRTALNTEAFF.

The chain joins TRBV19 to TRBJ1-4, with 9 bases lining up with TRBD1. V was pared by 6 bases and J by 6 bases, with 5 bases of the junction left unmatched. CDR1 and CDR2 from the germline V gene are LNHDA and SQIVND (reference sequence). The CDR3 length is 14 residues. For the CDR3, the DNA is TGTGCCAGTAGACTAACAGGGGGCGATGAAAAACTGTTTTTT. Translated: CASRLTGGDEKLFF.

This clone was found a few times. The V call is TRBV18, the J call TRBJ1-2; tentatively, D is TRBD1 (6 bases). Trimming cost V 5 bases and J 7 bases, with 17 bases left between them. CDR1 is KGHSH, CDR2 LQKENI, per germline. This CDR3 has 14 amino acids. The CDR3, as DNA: TGTGCCAGCTCAGATGGGACATTAAGGCTTGGCTACACCTTC. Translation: CASSDGTLRLGYTF.

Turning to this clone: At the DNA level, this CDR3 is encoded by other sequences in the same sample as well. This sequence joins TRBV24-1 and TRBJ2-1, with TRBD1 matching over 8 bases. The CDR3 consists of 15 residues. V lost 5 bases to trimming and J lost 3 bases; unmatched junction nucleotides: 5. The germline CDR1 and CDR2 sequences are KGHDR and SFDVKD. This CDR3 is CATSGTGTGYNEQFF. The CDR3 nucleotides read TGTGCCACCAGTGGTACCGGGACAGGCTACAATGAGCAGTTCTTC.

This chain's CDR3 is CASSFQRTSIYEQYF. The CDR3 nucleotides read TGTGCCAGCAGCTTCCAAAGAACTAGCATCTACGAGCAGTACTTC. The V and J genes are TRBV7-8 and TRBJ2-7, with a possible D match to TRBD2 (6 bases). The CDR3 length is 15 residues. The V and J ends lost 3 bases and 3 bases respectively, with 15 bases between them. Germline lookup yields CDR1 SGHVS and CDR2 FQNEAQ.